The text below deals with one T cell receptor (beta chain). Sequencing used immunoSEQ multiplex PCR; TCRdb keeps in-frame clones, though not all of them. The data hold 150,000 to 200,000 clones, with roughly 86% observed a single time. The source of the sample is a study of blood T cell repertoires in COVID-19. The CDR3 totals 18 residues. CDR1 is MNHEY and CDR2 is SMNVEV in the germline V gene (reference sequence). Trimming left V 6 bases short and J 1 base short, with 24 bases between. The J gene is TRBJ1-1, the V gene TRBV27; D may be TRBD1 (5 bases). The TCR originated in a woman between 50 and 59 years old with acute or convalescent COVID-19. Sequenced sample: peripheral blood. CDR3 DNA: TGTGCCAGCAGGAAAGATCAGGGTATCGCTCTTGCGAACACTGAAGCTTTCTTT. Its protein is CASRKDQGIALANTEAFF.